This entry lists 21 T cell receptor beta chains sequenced from one sample in a study of blood T cell repertoires in COVID-19. Profiling relied on immunoSEQ multiplex PCR, and the TCRdb table lists in-frame clones only, not all of them. The repertoire holds 150,000 to 200,000 clones, roughly 90% seen once, with roughly a sixth in the top ten. Sequences were obtained from peripheral blood. Every receptor here comes from a man between 60 and 75 years old with active or convalescent COVID-19.

Of note for this clone: This specimen includes other DNA sequences encoding the same CDR3. DNA for the CDR3: TGCGCCAGCAGTGAGTCGGGCTATCAGCCCCAGCATTTT. The encoded protein is CASSESGYQPQHF. The V call is TRBV10-1, the J call TRBJ1-5; unclear D gene. Germline values: CDR1 WNHNN, CDR2 SYGVQD (reference sequence). V was cut by 0 bases and J by 5 bases, with 5 bases left in between. The CDR3 consists of 13 residues.

A single count supports this clone. V and J are TRBV5-1 and TRBJ1-3, with D tentatively TRBD1 (5 bases). There are 14 residues in the CDR3. The germline V gene has CDR1 SGHRS and CDR2 YFSETQ. V shed 4 bases and J shed 3 bases, with 11 bases lying between them. The CDR3 loop reads CASSLGLVGNTIYF. The CDR3 region has the DNA TGCGCCAGCAGCCTGGGGCTGGTTGGAAACACCATATATTTT.

The J gene is TRBJ1-1, the V gene TRBV27; a weak D match, TRBD1 (6 bases). The V end lost 2 bases, the J end lost 3 bases, and 16 bases lay between the germline ends. This CDR3 comprises 16 residues. Germline values: CDR1 MNHEY, CDR2 SMNVEV (reference sequence). CDR3 nucleotides: TGTGCCAGCAGTTTACCGCTCAGGGGAGGGGACACTGAAGCTTTCTTT. Its translation is CASSLPLRGGDTEAFF.

This clone was seen once. The chain joins TRBV5-4 to TRBJ2-3; D is uncertain. The V gene's germline CDR1 is SGHNT and CDR2 YYREEE (reference sequence). Trimming pared 0 bases from V and 4 bases from J, leaving 15 bases between. This CDR3 spans 16 amino acids. CDR3 region: CASSLVGFWPADTQYF. CDR3 nucleotides: TGTGCCAGCAGCTTGGTTGGTTTTTGGCCTGCAGATACGCAGTATTTT.

The chain employs TRBV27 and TRBJ2-2, with unresolved D. Trimming pared 10 bases from V and 4 bases from J, leaving 13 bases between. There are 13 residues in the CDR3. From germline, CDR1 is MNHEY and CDR2 SMNVEV (reference sequence). CDR3 amino acids: CATKTGITGELFF. The CDR3 DNA reads TGTGCCACCAAAACGGGTATCACCGGGGAGCTGTTTTTT.

The V call is TRBV5-5, the J call TRBJ2-7; 11 bases agree with TRBD2. The ends lost 2 bases at V and 3 bases at J; junction bases unmatched: 7. Germline V lookup: CDR1 SGHKS, CDR2 YYEKEE (reference sequence). This CDR3 is 16 amino acids long. The CDR3, as DNA: TGTGCCAGCAGCTTATCTCTAGCGGGAGGCTTCTACGAGCAGTACTTC. This gives the protein CASSLSLAGGFYEQYF. Complete variable domain (other parts from reference TRBV5-5 and TRBJ2-7): DAGVTQSPTHLIKTRGQQVTLRCSPISGHKSVSWYQQVLGQGPQFIFQYYEKEERGRGNFPDRFSARQFPNYSSELNVNALLLGDSALYLCASSLSLAGGFYEQYFGPGTRLTVT.

V is TRBV19 and J is TRBJ2-3, with TRBD1 as a possible D gene (6 bases). CDR1 and CDR2 (germline): LNHDA, SQIVND (reference sequence). The CDR3 is 12 residues long. V shed 6 bases and J shed 9 bases, with 13 bases lying between them. CDR3 sequence: CASSGQGLTQYF. The CDR3 DNA sequence: TGTGCCAGTAGCGGCCAGGGGCTGACGCAGTATTTT.

The genes are TRBV11-3 and TRBJ1-1; D uncertain. Germline lookup yields CDR1 SGHNT and CDR2 YENEEA. V was trimmed by 6 bases and J by 5 bases, leaving 13 bases between them. The length of the CDR3 is 13 residues. The DNA for the CDR3 is TGTGCCAGCAGTGTATCCCTCGAGACTGAAGCTTTCTTT. Protein: CASSVSLETEAFF.

This rearrangement joins TRBV5-8 to TRBJ1-1; 8 bases line up with TRBD1. The CDR3 runs to 14 residues. The ends lost 3 bases at V and 5 bases at J; junction bases unmatched: 6. Per germline, CDR1 SGHTS and CDR2 YDEGEE. CDR3 residues: CASSSRTGRTEAFF. The CDR3 nucleotides are TGTGCCAGCAGCTCGAGGACAGGGAGGACTGAAGCTTTCTTT.

In regard to this clone: This CDR3 is also generated by other DNA sequences in the sample. The chain combines TRBV27 with TRBJ1-1; D is possibly TRBD1 (5 bases). Germline loops: CDR1 MNHEY, CDR2 SMNVEV (reference sequence). CDR3 length equals 15 residues. Trimming pared 6 bases from V and 0 bases from J, leaving 14 bases between. CDR3 protein: CASSSLGELNTEAFF. CDR3 DNA: TGTGCCAGCAGCTCTCTAGGGGAATTGAACACTGAAGCTTTCTTT.

V usage is TRBV15 and J usage is TRBJ2-2; 7 bases align to TRBD1. Losses at the gene ends were 0 bases for V and 6 bases for J; bases not matched to a gene: 7. Germline CDR1 is LNHNV and CDR2 is YYDKDF (reference sequence). The CDR3 covers 16 residues. The CDR3 sequence: CATSRETATGSGELFF. The CDR3 bases are TGTGCCACCAGCAGAGAGACCGCGACAGGGTCCGGGGAGCTGTTTTTT.

This chain links TRBV4-1 with TRBJ1-1; D is unclear. Germline CDR1 and CDR2: MGHRA and YSYEKL. The CDR3 extends over 13 amino acids. V dropped 3 bases and J dropped 8 bases, with 13 bases sitting between them. This CDR3 is CASSQQIRREAFF. The CDR3 DNA follows: TGCGCCAGCAGCCAGCAGATCCGCAGGGAAGCTTTCTTT.

The chain recombines TRBV5-4 with TRBJ1-1; 7 bases fit TRBD1. Germline CDR1 and CDR2: SGHNT and YYREEE (reference sequence). The ends lost 0 bases at V and 1 base at J; junction bases unmatched: 3. The CDR3 is made up of 15 amino acids. CDR3 in amino acids: CASSLGTGKNTEAFF. The CDR3 DNA is TGTGCCAGCAGCTTGGGGACAGGCAAGAACACTGAAGCTTTCTTT.

This chain joins TRBV6-5 and TRBJ1-3; D is perhaps TRBD1 (6 bases). There are 14 residues in the CDR3. The V end was cut by 5 bases, the J end by 3 bases, with 11 bases between. Germline assignment: CDR1 MNHEY and CDR2 SVGAGI. The CDR3 reads CASSTGFYGNTIYF. The CDR3, as DNA: TGTGCCAGCAGTACAGGGTTCTATGGAAACACCATATATTTT.

The chain employs TRBV19 and TRBJ2-1, with 7 bases identical to TRBD1. Germline CDR1 is LNHDA and CDR2 is SQIVND (reference sequence). The J segment lost 1 base and the V segment lost 2 bases, leaving 5 bases of the junction unmatched. The CDR3 runs 16 residues. The CDR3 sequence: CASSIRTGPSYNEQFF. CDR3 nucleotide sequence: TGTGCCAGTAGTATAAGGACAGGTCCTTCCTACAATGAGCAGTTCTTC. Together with reference TRBV19 and TRBJ2-1, the CDR3 gives the full variable domain: DGGITQSPKYLFRKEGQNVTLSCEQNLNHDAMYWYRQDPGQGLRLIYYSQIVNDFQKGDIAEGYSVSREKKESFPLTVTSAQKNPTAFYLCASSIRTGPSYNEQFFGPGTRLTVL.

This sequence joins TRBV7-2 and TRBJ2-7, with 8 bases fitting TRBD2. Losses at the gene ends were 2 bases for V and 2 bases for J; bases not matched to a gene: 5. CDR1 and CDR2 from the germline V gene are SGHTA and FQGNSA. The CDR3 extends over 15 amino acids. The CDR3 DNA reads TGTGCCAGCAGCTTAACTAGCGGTCCTACCTACGAGCAGTACTTC. Its protein is CASSLTSGPTYEQYF.

This clone has only a few counts. This sequence joins TRBV2 and TRBJ1-6; 8 bases align to TRBD1. Germline loops: CDR1 SNHLY, CDR2 FYNNEI. The CDR3 is made up of 13 amino acids. V shed 9 bases, J shed 9 bases, and the junction held 7 bases outside the gene matches. The DNA of the CDR3 is TGTGCCAGAGCTCGACAGGGGTCTTCACCCCTCCACTTT. This codes for CARARQGSSPLHF.

J is TRBJ2-4 and V is TRBV7-9; possibly TRBD2 for D (6 bases). Germline CDR1 SEHNR, CDR2 FQNEAQ (reference sequence). The CDR3 contains 18 residues. Trimming stripped 0 bases from V and 0 bases from J, with 15 bases between. The DNA of the CDR3 is TGTGCCAGCAGCTTAGCGCCGGGACTGATACTAGCCAAAAACATTCAGTACTTC. It codes for CASSLAPGLILAKNIQYF.

In this sample, this clone turned up once. J is TRBJ2-7 and V is TRBV18; perhaps TRBD1 as D (5 bases). V lost 3 bases and J 0 bases, leaving 9 bases between the germline ends. The CDR3 has 14 amino acids. Per germline, CDR1 KGHSH and CDR2 LQKENI. The CDR3 protein is CASSPRALSYEQYF. The CDR3 nucleotides read TGTGCCAGCTCACCCAGGGCTCTCTCCTACGAGCAGTACTTC.

The chain joins TRBV19 to TRBJ1-1; the D is unclear. CDR3 length: 16 residues. CDR1 is LNHDA, CDR2 SQIVND, per germline (reference sequence). V shed 7 bases and J shed 1 base, with 19 bases lying between them. This chain's CDR3 is CASMILGVGGNTEAFF. Written as DNA, the CDR3 is TGTGCCAGTATGATCCTCGGGGTGGGCGGGAACACTGAAGCTTTCTTT.

The V call is TRBV7-8, the J call TRBJ2-4; no reliable D call. The CDR3 spans 12 residues. Trimming stripped 2 bases from V and 6 bases from J, with 5 bases between. CDR1 and CDR2 (germline): SGHVS, FQNEAQ. CDR3 protein: CASSLFGNIQYF. CDR3 DNA sequence: TGTGCCAGCAGCTTATTCGGAAACATTCAGTACTTC.